This is a list of T cell receptor beta chains from one sample in a study of T cell responses to AZD1222 COVID-19 vaccine. This table comes from immunoSEQ multiplex PCR, and its TCRdb copy is limited to in-frame clones, with some not included. Of about 180,000 clones listed, about 89% are singletons. Sequenced here: peripheral blood, sampled on day 0 of AZD1222 vaccination. These receptors were obtained from an adult in good health. CDR3s include the opening cysteine and the closing phenylalanine or tryptophan. A D gene is named only where the DNA matches it firmly. Where a row states a size, it is once, few, many or the class of an expanded clone; other rows omit it.

D | J | V | size | CDR3 | DNA
. | TRBJ2-2 | TRBV28 | . | CASSPTNTGELFF | TGTGCCAGCAGTCCCACCAACACCGGGGAGCTGTTTTTT
. | TRBJ1-2 | TRBV30 | . | CAWSVAGTDYTF | TGTGCCTGGAGTGTGGCTGGGACCGACTACACCTTC
. | TRBJ2-5 | TRBV9 | . | CASSVAPQGGETQYF | TGTGCCAGCAGCGTAGCCCCCCAGGGCGGAGAGACCCAGTACTTC
. | TRBJ1-1 | TRBV11-1 | . | CASSIGRRGYTEAFF | TGTGCCAGCAGCATAGGACGGAGGGGTTACACTGAAGCTTTCTTT
TRBD2 | TRBJ2-4 | TRBV19 | . | CASSPGTSGRAWVSLAKNIQYF | TGTGCCAGTAGTCCCGGGACTAGCGGGAGAGCTTGGGTGTCCCTAGCCAAAAACATTCAGTACTTC
. | TRBJ2-7 | TRBV11-2 | . | CASSLTLRVGQMGSYEQYF | TGTGCCAGCAGCTTAACCTTGCGAGTCGGACAAATGGGCTCCTACGAGCAGTACTTC
TRBD1 | TRBJ1-4 | TRBV28 | . | CASLPGGAGGREKLFF | TGTGCCAGCTTACCAGGTGGGGCAGGGGGCCGGGAAAAACTGTTTTTT
TRBD2 | TRBJ2-3 | TRBV5-1 | . | CASSSNSGRSTDTQYF | TGCGCCAGCAGCTCCAACAGCGGGAGAAGCACAGATACGCAGTATTTT
. | TRBJ2-7 | TRBV3-1/TRBV3-2 | . | CASSQARYEQYF | TGTGCCAGCAGCCAAGCCCGCTACGAGCAGTACTTC
TRBD2 | TRBJ2-1 | TRBV11-3 | . | CASSAGTRGSNEQFF | TGTGCCAGCAGCGCCGGGACTAGAGGGTCTAATGAGCAGTTCTTC
. | TRBJ2-1 | TRBV29-1 | . | CSVLSHEQFF | TGCAGCGTTCTCTCCCATGAGCAGTTCTTC
. | TRBJ1-1 | TRBV7-2 | once | CASSLTFGWAQRDTEAFF | TGTGCCAGCAGCTTAACGTTTGGGTGGGCGCAGCGAGACACTGAAGCTTTCTTT
TRBD1 | TRBJ2-7 | TRBV29-1 | . | CSVEQGAREQYF | TGCAGCGTTGAACAGGGGGCTAGGGAACAGTACTTC
. | TRBJ2-1 | TRBV12-3/TRBV12-4 | . | CASSLEGYEQFF | TGTGCCAGCAGTTTGGAGGGGTATGAGCAGTTCTTC
TRBD2 | TRBJ2-1 | TRBV10-1 | . | CASSPILAAKYNEQFF | TGCGCCAGCAGTCCTATACTAGCGGCTAAGTACAATGAGCAGTTCTTC
TRBD2 | TRBJ2-5 | TRBV5-6 | . | CASSPVSSGGAWETQYF | TGTGCCAGCAGCCCCGTGAGTAGCGGGGGGGCCTGGGAGACCCAGTACTTC
TRBD2 | TRBJ2-1 | TRBV7-2 | . | CASSLQAGGPSEQFF | TGTGCCAGCAGCTTACAAGCGGGAGGGCCGAGTGAGCAGTTCTTC
. | TRBJ2-7 | TRBV7-9 | . | CASSLIGGRDRDEQYF | TGTGCCAGCAGCTTAATAGGTGGGCGGGATCGAGACGAGCAGTACTTC
TRBD1 | TRBJ1-5 | TRBV2 | . | CASSMTGVGQPQHF | TGTGCCAGCAGTATGACAGGGGTAGGGCAGCCCCAGCATTTT
TRBD2 | TRBJ2-1 | TRBV9 | . | CASSVAPDGLAGADEQFF | TGTGCCAGCAGCGTAGCTCCGGACGGACTAGCGGGGGCGGATGAGCAGTTCTTC
. | TRBJ2-1 | TRBV7-9 | once | CASCSVIYEQFF | TGTGCCAGCTGTAGCGTAATCTATGAGCAGTTCTTC
. | TRBJ1-5 | TRBV5-1 | . | CASSLDGQPQHF | TGCGCCAGCAGCTTGGATGGGCAGCCCCAGCATTTT
. | TRBJ2-3 | TRBV7-2 | . | CASSPPRDTQYF | TGTGCCAGCAGCCCCCCCCGGGATACGCAGTATTTT
. | TRBJ1-1 | TRBV7-8 | once | CASSFRLNTEAFF | TGTGCCAGCAGCTTTCGCCTGAACACTGAAGCTTTCTTT
. | TRBJ1-4 | TRBV28 | . | CASSFARLGEKLFF | TGTGCCAGCAGTTTTGCCCGTCTTGGGGAAAAACTGTTTTTT
. | TRBJ2-7 | TRBV7-2 | once | CASSQSLGGFMVREQYF | TGTGCCAGCAGCCAATCTCTTGGTGGGTTCATGGTTAGAGAGCAGTACTTC
. | TRBJ1-4 | TRBV4-1 | once | CASSRGVREKLFF | TGCGCCAGCAGCCGAGGAGTTCGGGAAAAACTGTTTTTT
. | TRBJ1-2 | TRBV10-3 | . | CAISERGAGGNYGYTF | TGTGCCATCAGTGAAAGGGGGGCAGGAGGTAACTATGGCTACACCTTC
TRBD1 | TRBJ1-2 | TRBV2 | . | CASSLQGPNYGYTF | TGTGCCAGCAGTTTACAGGGGCCTAACTATGGCTACACCTTC
TRBD1 | TRBJ2-5 | TRBV7-2 | once | CASSTDRGGETQYF | TGTGCCAGCAGCACTGACAGGGGAGGAGAGACCCAGTACTTC
. | TRBJ1-5 | TRBV7-2 | . | CASSLGVEGWQPQHF | TGTGCCAGCAGCTTAGGAGTGGAGGGATGGCAGCCCCAGCATTTT
TRBD1 | TRBJ2-2 | TRBV30 | few | CAWSLPGTGSTGELFF | TGTGCCTGGAGTTTGCCCGGGACAGGGAGCACCGGGGAGCTGTTTTTT
TRBD2 | TRBJ2-1 | TRBV28 | . | CASSIAGAYNEQFF | TGTGCCAGTTCGATAGCGGGGGCGTACAATGAGCAGTTCTTC
TRBD2 | TRBJ2-3 | TRBV9 | . | CASSLRGASGNPDTQYF | TGTGCCAGCAGTCTCAGAGGGGCTAGCGGGAACCCAGATACGCAGTATTTT
. | TRBJ1-5 | TRBV27 | . | CASRSSSGQGVLQPQHF | TGTGCCAGCAGATCATCCTCAGGGCAGGGAGTATTACAGCCCCAGCATTTT
TRBD1 | TRBJ1-6 | TRBV3-1/TRBV3-2 | . | CASSQGTGLNSPLHF | TGTGCCAGCAGCCAGGGGACAGGACTTAATTCACCCCTCCACTTT
TRBD1 | TRBJ1-5 | TRBV7-9 | few | CASSGGPGGNQPQHF | TGTGCCAGCAGCGGCGGCCCAGGGGGGAATCAGCCCCAGCATTTT
TRBD1 | TRBJ1-2 | TRBV9 | . | CASSVGSGAVRGQDGYTF | TGTGCCAGCAGCGTAGGTAGTGGGGCAGTACGCGGACAGGATGGCTACACCTTC
. | TRBJ1-1 | TRBV6-6 | . | CASSFRGSTEAFF | TGTGCCAGCAGTTTCAGGGGTAGCACTGAAGCTTTCTTT
TRBD1 | TRBJ1-1 | TRBV19 | few | CASSTYRDRGEAFF | TGTGCCAGTAGTACTTACCGGGACAGAGGTGAAGCTTTCTTT
TRBD1 | TRBJ2-7 | TRBV19 | . | CASSIVPGQGYEQYF | TGTGCCAGTAGTATAGTTCCGGGACAGGGTTACGAGCAGTACTTC
. | TRBJ1-1 | TRBV4-2 | . | CASSQGRSVGAEAFF | TGTGCCAGCAGCCAAGGACGATCGGTTGGCGCTGAAGCTTTCTTT
TRBD2 | TRBJ2-5 | TRBV6-1 | . | CASSDLGLQETQYF | TGTGCCAGCAGTGACCTGGGACTACAAGAGACCCAGTACTTC
TRBD2 | TRBJ2-3 | TRBV29-1 | few | CSVEDLLAGANTQYF | TGCAGCGTTGAAGATCTACTAGCGGGAGCAAATACGCAGTATTTT
TRBD2 | TRBJ2-3 | TRBV11-2 | . | CASSLTSGRPTDTQYF | TGTGCCAGCAGCTTAACTAGCGGGAGACCCACAGATACGCAGTATTTT
. | TRBJ1-3 | TRBV30 | . | CAWSVGAGTGNTIYF | TGTGCCTGGAGTGTAGGGGCGGGGACTGGAAACACCATATATTTT
TRBD1 | TRBJ1-5 | TRBV6-5 | once | CASMDRGNNQPQHF | TGTGCCAGCATGGACAGGGGGAACAATCAGCCCCAGCATTTT
TRBD1 | TRBJ2-5 | TRBV6-5 | . | CASSLGTGGAGETQYF | TGTGCCAGCAGTTTAGGGACAGGGGGCGCTGGGGAGACCCAGTACTTC
. | TRBJ2-2 | TRBV11-2 | . | CASSLDHRGELFF | TGTGCCAGCAGCTTAGATCACCGCGGGGAGCTGTTTTTT
TRBD1 | TRBJ2-5 | TRBV6-5 | . | CASSYYPTGEETQYF | TGTGCCAGCAGTTACTATCCGACAGGGGAAGAGACCCAGTACTTC
. | TRBJ1-4 | TRBV6-5 | . | CASIGAKLFF | TGTGCCAGCATTGGGGCCAAACTGTTTTTT
TRBD1 | TRBJ2-3 | TRBV19 | . | CASSRDRGGDTQYF | TGTGCCAGTAGTCGGGACAGGGGCGGGGATACGCAGTATTTT
. | TRBJ1-1 | TRBV28 | . | CASSLKWSAMNTEAFF | TGTGCCAGCAGTTTAAAGTGGTCAGCGATGAACACTGAAGCTTTCTTT
TRBD2 | TRBJ2-1 | TRBV28 | . | CASSLAREDTYNEQFF | TGTGCCAGCAGTTTAGCCCGGGAGGACACCTACAATGAGCAGTTCTTC